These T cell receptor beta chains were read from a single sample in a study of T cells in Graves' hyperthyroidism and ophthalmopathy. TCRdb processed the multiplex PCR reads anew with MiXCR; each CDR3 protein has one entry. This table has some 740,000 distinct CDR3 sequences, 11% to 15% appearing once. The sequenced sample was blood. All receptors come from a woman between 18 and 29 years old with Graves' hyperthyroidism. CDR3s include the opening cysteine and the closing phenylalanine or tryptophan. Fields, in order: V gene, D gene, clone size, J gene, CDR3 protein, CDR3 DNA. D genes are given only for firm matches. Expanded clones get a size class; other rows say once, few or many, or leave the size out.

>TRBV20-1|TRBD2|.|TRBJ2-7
CSAIRLAGGMDEQYF
TGCAGTGCTATCAGACTAGCGGGAGGGATGGACGAGCAGTACTTC
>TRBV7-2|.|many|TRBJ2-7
CASSLARTLAYEQYF
TGTGCCAGCAGCTTAGCGCGGACTCTCGCCTACGAGCAGTACTTC
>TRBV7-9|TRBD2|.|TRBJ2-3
CASTLLAAGTSGTDTQYF
TGTGCCAGCACCCTTTTGGCGGCGGGGACTAGCGGGACAGATACGCAGTATTTT
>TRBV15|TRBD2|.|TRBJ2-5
CATSSLAGGDFEETQYF
TGTGCCACCAGCAGTTTAGCGGGAGGGGATTTCGAAGAGACCCAGTACTTC
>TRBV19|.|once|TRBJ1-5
CASSIGRGGNQPQHF
TGTGCCAGTAGTATAGGACGGGGGGGCAATCAGCCCCAGCATTTT
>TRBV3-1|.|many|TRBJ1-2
CASSQGGGRIHGYTF
TGTGCCAGCAGCCAAGGGGGAGGGAGGATCCATGGCTACACCTTC
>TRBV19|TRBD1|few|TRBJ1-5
CASSKGAQGPSQPQHF
TGTGCCAGTAGCAAGGGGGCACAGGGGCCGAGCCAGCCCCAGCATTTT
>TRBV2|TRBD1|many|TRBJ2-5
CASKRDRGPGTQYF
TGTGCCAGCAAACGGGACAGGGGGCCGGGGACCCAGTACTTC
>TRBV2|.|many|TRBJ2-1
CASGSGDEGNEQFF
TGTGCCAGCGGATCGGGGGACGAGGGCAATGAGCAGTTCTTC
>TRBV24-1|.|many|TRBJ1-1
CATSKTGEIEAFF
TGTGCCACCAGTAAGACAGGAGAGATTGAAGCTTTCTTT
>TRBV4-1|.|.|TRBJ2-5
CASSPQMGDQETQYF
TGCGCCAGCAGCCCTCAAATGGGAGACCAAGAGACCCAGTACTTC
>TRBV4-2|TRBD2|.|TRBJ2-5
CASSRSGGRANQETQYF
TGTGCCAGCAGCCGCTCGGGCGGGAGGGCCAACCAAGAGACCCAGTACTTC
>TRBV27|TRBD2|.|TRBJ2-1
CASSSLPDSGRQFF
TGTGCCAGCAGTTCCTTACCGGATAGCGGGCGCCAGTTCTTC
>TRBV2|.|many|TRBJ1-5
CASTPGGGQPQHF
TGTGCCAGCACACCGGGAGGAGGGCAGCCCCAGCATTTT
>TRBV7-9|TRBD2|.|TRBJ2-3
CASSLRGSPYSTDTQYF
TGTGCCAGCAGCTTACGCGGGAGTCCCTATAGCACAGATACGCAGTATTTT
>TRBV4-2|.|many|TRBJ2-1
CASRPGTVEYNEQFF
TGTGCCAGCAGACCCGGGACCGTAGAATACAATGAGCAGTTCTTC
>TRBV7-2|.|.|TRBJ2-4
CASSTMPGSGSNIQYF
TGTGCCAGCAGCACAATGCCCGGGAGTGGGTCGAACATTCAGTACTTC
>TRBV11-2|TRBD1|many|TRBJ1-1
CASSLDRAGTEAFF
TGTGCCAGCAGCTTGGACAGGGCCGGCACTGAAGCTTTCTTT
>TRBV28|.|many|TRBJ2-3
CASSPARLFRRWGTDTQYF
TGTGCCAGCAGTCCAGCTCGCCTCTTTCGGAGGTGGGGCACAGATACGCAGTATTTT
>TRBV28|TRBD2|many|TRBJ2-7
CASSHPGGWESSYEQYF
TGTGCCAGCAGCCACCCCGGGGGGTGGGAATCCTCCTACGAGCAGTACTTC
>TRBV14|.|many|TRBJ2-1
CASSQGPPLGEQFF
TGTGCCAGCAGCCAAGGACCCCCGCTTGGAGAGCAGTTCTTC
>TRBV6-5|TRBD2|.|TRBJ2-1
CASSYGGVAGNEQFF
TGTGCCAGCAGTTACGGAGGAGTAGCGGGAAACGAGCAGTTCTTC
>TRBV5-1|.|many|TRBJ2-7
CASSVTRSYEQYF
TGCGCCAGCAGCGTAACACGATCCTACGAGCAGTACTTC
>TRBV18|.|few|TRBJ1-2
CASSSAADYGYTF
TGTGCCAGCTCATCGGCGGCTGACTATGGCTACACCTTC
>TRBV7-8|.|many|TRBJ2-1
CASSSYWSSYNEQFF
TGTGCCAGCAGCTCCTATTGGAGTTCCTACAATGAGCAGTTCTTC
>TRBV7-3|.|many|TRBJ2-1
CASSLALSSYNEQFF
TGTGCCAGCAGCCTAGCGCTGAGCTCCTACAATGAGCAGTTCTTC
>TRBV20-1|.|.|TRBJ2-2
CSARVDRRRQNTGELFF
TGCAGTGCTAGAGTAGACAGGCGGCGACAAAACACCGGGGAGCTGTTTTTT
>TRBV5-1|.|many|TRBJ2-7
CASSLRTSSEQYF
TGCGCCAGCAGCTTGCGGACCTCCTCCGAGCAGTACTTC
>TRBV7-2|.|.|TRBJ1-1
CASSLNRAGRNTEAFF
TGTGCCAGCAGCTTAAATAGGGCAGGCCGGAACACTGAAGCTTTCTTT
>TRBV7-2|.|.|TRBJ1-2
CASSSQWGLYYGYTF
TGTGCCAGCAGCTCCCAGTGGGGCTTGTACTATGGCTACACCTTC
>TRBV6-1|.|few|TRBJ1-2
CASSLTWRDYGYTF
TGTGCCAGCAGCCTGACATGGCGGGACTATGGCTACACCTTC
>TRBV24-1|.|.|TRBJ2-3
CATRGSATDTQYF
TGTGCCACCAGAGGGTCGGCCACAGATACGCAGTATTTT
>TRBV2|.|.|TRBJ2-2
CATLRPNTGELFF
TGTGCCACCCTTAGACCGAACACCGGGGAGCTGTTTTTT
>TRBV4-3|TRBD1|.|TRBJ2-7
CAGRGCSYEQYF
TGCGCCGGCAGGGGGTGCTCCTACGAGCAGTACTTC
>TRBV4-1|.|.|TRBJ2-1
CASSLPTGYNEQFF
TGCGCCAGCAGCCTCCCCACAGGTTACAATGAGCAGTTCTTC
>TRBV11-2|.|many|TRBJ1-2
CASSGAGRGGYTF
TGTGCCAGCTCGGGGGCGGGCCGAGGGGGCTACACCTTC
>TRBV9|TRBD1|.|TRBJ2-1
CASSVGDRGYEQFF
TGTGCCAGCAGCGTAGGGGACAGGGGTTATGAGCAGTTCTTC
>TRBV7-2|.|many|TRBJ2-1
CASSPKRNEQFF
TGTGCCAGCAGCCCGAAAAGGAATGAGCAGTTCTTC
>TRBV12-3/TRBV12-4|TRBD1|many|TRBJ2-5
CASISSQGGETQYF
TGTGCCAGCATCTCGTCACAGGGGGGAGAGACCCAGTACTTC
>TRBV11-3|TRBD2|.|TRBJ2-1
CASSVSSGSWDEQFF
TGTGCCAGCAGCGTATCTAGCGGGAGCTGGGATGAGCAGTTCTTC
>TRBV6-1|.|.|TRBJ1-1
CASSELTNTEAFF
TGCGCCAGCAGTGAACTCACGAACACTGAAGCTTTCTTT
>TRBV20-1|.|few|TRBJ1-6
CSATKTVYNSPLHF
TGCAGTGCTACGAAGACAGTCTATAATTCACCCCTCCACTTT
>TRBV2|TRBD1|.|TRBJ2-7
CASSAGQSSYEQYF
TGTGCCAGCAGTGCGGGACAGAGCTCCTACGAGCAGTACTTC
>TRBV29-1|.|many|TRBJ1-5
CSVGDSNQPQHF
TGCAGCGTTGGGGATAGCAATCAGCCCCAGCATTTT
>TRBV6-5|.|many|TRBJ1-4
CASSYSDRSEKLFF
TGTGCCAGCAGTTACTCCGACAGGAGCGAAAAACTGTTTTTT
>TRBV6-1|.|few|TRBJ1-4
CASSEHRSGTLTEKLFF
TGTGCCAGCAGTGAACATCGCTCCGGGACCCTCACAGAAAAACTGTTTTTT
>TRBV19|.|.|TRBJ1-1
CASTNTEAFF
TGTGCCAGTACCAACACTGAAGCTTTCTTT
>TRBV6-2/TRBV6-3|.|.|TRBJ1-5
CASSYSGPGNQPQHF
TGTGCCAGCAGTTACTCGGGCCCGGGGAATCAGCCCCAGCATTTT
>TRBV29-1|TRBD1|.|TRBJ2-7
CSGTGVSPYEQYF
TGCAGCGGTACAGGGGTTAGCCCCTACGAGCAGTACTTC
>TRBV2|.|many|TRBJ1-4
CASSDPGEKLFF
TGTGCCAGCAGTGACCCGGGGGAAAAACTGTTTTTT
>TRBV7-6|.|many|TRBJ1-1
CASSLEREAGTPSEAFF
TGTGCCAGCAGCTTAGAGAGGGAGGCAGGGACACCAAGTGAAGCTTTCTTT
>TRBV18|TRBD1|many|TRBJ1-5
CASSPGTGSQPQHF
TGTGCCAGCTCACCAGGGACAGGGAGTCAGCCCCAGCATTTT
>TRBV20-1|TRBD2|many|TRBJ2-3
CSARGTSGREVDTQYF
TGCAGTGCTAGAGGGACTAGCGGGAGAGAGGTAGATACGCAGTATTTT
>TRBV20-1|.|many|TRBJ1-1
CSARVKGRNTEAFF
TGCAGTGCTAGAGTAAAGGGGAGAAACACTGAAGCTTTCTTT
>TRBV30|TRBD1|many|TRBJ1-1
CAWMTGALGTEAFF
TGTGCCTGGATGACAGGGGCGCTTGGGACTGAAGCTTTCTTT
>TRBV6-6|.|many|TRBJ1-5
CASSYAETGGHSQPQHF
TGTGCCAGCAGTTACGCCGAAACTGGGGGCCATAGTCAGCCCCAGCATTTT
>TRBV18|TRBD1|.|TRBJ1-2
CASSRDSLSGYTF
TGTGCCAGCTCCCGGGACAGTTTGAGTGGCTACACCTTC
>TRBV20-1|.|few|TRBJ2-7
CSVEGDGPTDYEQYF
TGCAGCGTTGAGGGGGACGGTCCTACTGACTACGAGCAGTACTTC
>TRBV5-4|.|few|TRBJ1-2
CASSPDSLGYTF
TGTGCCAGCAGCCCGGACAGTCTTGGCTACACCTTC